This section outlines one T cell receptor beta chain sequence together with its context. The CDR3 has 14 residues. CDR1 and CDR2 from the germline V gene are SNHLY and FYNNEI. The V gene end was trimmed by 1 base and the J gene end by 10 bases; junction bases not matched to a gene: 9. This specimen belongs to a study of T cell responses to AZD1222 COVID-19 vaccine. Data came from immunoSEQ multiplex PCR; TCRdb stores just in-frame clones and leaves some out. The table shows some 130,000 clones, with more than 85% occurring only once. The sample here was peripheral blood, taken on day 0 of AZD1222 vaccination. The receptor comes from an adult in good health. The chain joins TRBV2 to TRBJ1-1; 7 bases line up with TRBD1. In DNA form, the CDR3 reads TGTGCCAGCAGTGAAGATTTCAGGGGGACAGTAGCTTTCTTT. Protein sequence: CASSEDFRGTVAFF.